This T cell receptor (beta chain) came from a study of a mutant IDH1 vaccine in newly diagnosed glioma. Study in general: Vaccines were begun 4-6 weeks after radiotherapy alone, or with temozolomide cycles.

TCRdb keeps only in-frame clones here, not all; method: immunoSEQ multiplex PCR. The data contain roughly 56,000 clones, approximately 75% of them seen just once; the ten biggest clones take up 5.3%. Time point reported: week 47, end of study. Topical imiquimod accompanied each vaccine dose, which consisted of 300 ug of mutant IDH1 20-mer peptide. A note on this clone: Antigen unknown.

CDR3 length: 11 amino acids. CDR1 MDHEN and CDR2 SYDVKM come from the germline V gene. V lost 7 bases to trimming and J lost 7 bases, with 10 bases between them. This clonotype was obtained from a middle-aged man with glioma. Sequenced material: PBMCs, taken from a glioma patient whose treatment included an IDH1 peptide vaccine. V is TRBV28 and J is TRBJ1-1; D is undetermined. CDR3: CASKDNYEAFF. The CDR3 DNA is TGTGCCAGCAAAGACAACTATGAAGCTTTCTTT.